These 7 T cell receptor beta chains were sequenced from one sample in a study of T cell responses to AZD1222 COVID-19 vaccine. This table comes from immunoSEQ multiplex PCR, and its TCRdb copy is limited to in-frame clones, with some not included. This sample carries some 190,000 clones, 80% to 90% of them seen once, and the ten largest clones take 6.9%. The material sequenced was peripheral blood, taken on day 0 of AZD1222 vaccination. Receptors were obtained from an adult in good health.

The chain has TRBV7-9 and TRBJ2-7, with 7 bases lining up with TRBD1. Germline V gene data show CDR1 as SEHNR and CDR2 as FQNEAQ (reference sequence). The CDR3 extends over 16 amino acids. With 5 bases clipped from V and 5 bases from J, the junction kept 15 bases outside the gene matches. The CDR3 loop is CASSPPTGARINEQYF. As DNA, the CDR3 is TGTGCCAGCAGCCCCCCCACAGGGGCGAGGATAAACGAGCAGTACTTC.

This clone turned up a few times. V is TRBV7-9 and J is TRBJ1-2; 10 bases are a match to TRBD1. The CDR3 runs to 17 residues. Germline lookup yields CDR1 SEHNR and CDR2 FQNEAQ (reference sequence). J was trimmed by 4 bases and V by 5 bases; bases with no gene match: 13. The CDR3 sequence: CASSPYPDRGHRYGYTF. In DNA, the CDR3 is TGTGCCAGCAGCCCCTACCCCGACAGGGGGCATCGCTATGGCTACACCTTC.

J is TRBJ1-1 and V is TRBV11-1, with TRBD1 matching over 8 bases. Germline trimming cut 5 bases from V and 5 bases from J; bases unmatched to any gene: 7. Germline CDR1 and CDR2: SGHAT and FQDESV (reference sequence). This CDR3 contains 14 residues. DNA of the CDR3: TGTGCCAGCAGCGAAGACAGGGGCGGAACTGAAGCTTTCTTT. This gives the protein CASSEDRGGTEAFF. The full variable domain, in which reference TRBV11-1 and TRBJ1-1 provide the parts outside the CDR3, is EAEVAQSPRYKITEKSQAVAFWCDPISGHATLYWYRQILGQGPELLVQFQDESVVDDSQLPKDRFSAERLKGVDSTLKIQPAELGDSAMYLCASSEDRGGTEAFFGQGTRLTVV.

The chain recombines TRBV5-6 with TRBJ2-7; TRBD2 is a possible D gene (5 bases). V was trimmed by 0 bases and J by 3 bases, leaving 16 bases between them. The V gene's germline CDR1 is SGHDT and CDR2 YYEEEE. The CDR3 sequence is 16 residues long. In nucleotides, the CDR3 is TGTGCCAGCAGCTTGGGAGTCCCCAGAGAGGGCTACGAGCAGTACTTC. Residues: CASSLGVPREGYEQYF.

The chain has TRBV15 and TRBJ2-5, with TRBD1 identical over 7 bases. CDR3 length equals 16 residues. V was pared by 3 bases and J by 1 base, with 8 bases of the junction left unmatched. Germline V gene lookup returns CDR1 LNHNV and CDR2 YYDKDF (reference sequence). The CDR3 region has the DNA TGTGCCACCAGCAGGTTCCTTTGGGACAGCCAAGAGACCCAGTACTTC. Its translation is CATSRFLWDSQETQYF.

The chain joins TRBV5-1 to TRBJ2-7; the D gene is possibly TRBD1 (6 bases). Trimming pared 4 bases from V and 4 bases from J, leaving 15 bases between. CDR1 and CDR2 (germline): SGHRS, YFSETQ. This CDR3 has 14 amino acids. The CDR3 DNA is TGCGCCAGCAGCGCAGACAGGTCGTTTTACGAGCAGTACGTC. This gives the protein CASSADRSFYEQYV.

The J gene is TRBJ1-5, the V gene TRBV5-8, with D hard to call. Germline V gives CDR1 SGHTS, CDR2 YDEGEE. CDR3 length: 12 amino acids. Trimming removed 4 bases from V and 6 bases from J, with 8 bases in between. This CDR3 is CASSVGPQPQHF. CDR3 coding DNA: TGTGCCAGCAGCGTCGGCCCTCAGCCCCAGCATTTT. The full variable domain, rest sourced from reference TRBV5-8 and TRBJ1-5, is EAGVTQSPTHLIKTRGQQATLRCSPISGHTSVYWYQQALGLGLQFLLWYDEGEERNRGNFPPRFSGRQFPNYSSELNVNALELEDSALYLCASSVGPQPQHFGDGTRLSIL.